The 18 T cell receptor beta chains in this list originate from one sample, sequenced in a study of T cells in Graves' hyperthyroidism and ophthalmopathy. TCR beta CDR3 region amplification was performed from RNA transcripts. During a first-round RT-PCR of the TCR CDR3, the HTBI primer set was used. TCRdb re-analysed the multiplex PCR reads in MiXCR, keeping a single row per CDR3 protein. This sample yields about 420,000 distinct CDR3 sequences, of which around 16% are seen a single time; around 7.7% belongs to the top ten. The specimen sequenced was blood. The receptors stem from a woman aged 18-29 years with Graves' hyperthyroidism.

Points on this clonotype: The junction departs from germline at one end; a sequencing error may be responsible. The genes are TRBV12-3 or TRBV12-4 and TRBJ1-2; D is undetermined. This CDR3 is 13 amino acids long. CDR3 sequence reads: CASSPEQAYGNTF. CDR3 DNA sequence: TGTGCCAGCAGTCCCGAACAAGCCTATGGCAACACCTTC.

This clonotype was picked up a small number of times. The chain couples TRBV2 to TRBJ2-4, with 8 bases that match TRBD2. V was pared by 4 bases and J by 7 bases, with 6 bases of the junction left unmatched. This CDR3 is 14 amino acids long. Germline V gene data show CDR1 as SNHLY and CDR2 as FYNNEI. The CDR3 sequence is CASSAGGPGNIQYF. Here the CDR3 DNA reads TGTGCCAGCAGTGCGGGAGGGCCTGGGAACATTCAGTACTTC.

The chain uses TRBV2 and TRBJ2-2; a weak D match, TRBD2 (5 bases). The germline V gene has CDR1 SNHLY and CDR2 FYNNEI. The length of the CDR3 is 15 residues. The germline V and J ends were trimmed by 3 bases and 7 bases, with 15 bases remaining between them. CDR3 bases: TGTGCCAGCAGTGATTTGGGGAGTGATAACGGGGAGCTGTTTTTT. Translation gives CASSDLGSDNGELFF.

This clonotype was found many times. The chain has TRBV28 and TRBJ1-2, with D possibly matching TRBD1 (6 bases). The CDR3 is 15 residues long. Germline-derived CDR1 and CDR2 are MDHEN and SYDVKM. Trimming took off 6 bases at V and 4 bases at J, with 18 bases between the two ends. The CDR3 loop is CASRGLTGIAYGYTF. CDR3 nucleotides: TGTGCCAGCAGGGGGCTTACAGGGATCGCCTATGGCTACACCTTC.

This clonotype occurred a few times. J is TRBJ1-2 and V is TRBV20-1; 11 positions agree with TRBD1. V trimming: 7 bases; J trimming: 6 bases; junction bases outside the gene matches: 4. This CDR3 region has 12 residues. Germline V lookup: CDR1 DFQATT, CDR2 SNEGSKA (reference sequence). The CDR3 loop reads CSVPGQGDGYTF. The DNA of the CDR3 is TGCAGTGTCCCGGGACAGGGGGATGGCTACACCTTC.

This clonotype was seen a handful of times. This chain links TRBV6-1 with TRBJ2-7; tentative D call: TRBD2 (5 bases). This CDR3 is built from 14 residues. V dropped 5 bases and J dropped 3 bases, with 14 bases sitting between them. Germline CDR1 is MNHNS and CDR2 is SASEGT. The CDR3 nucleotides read TGTGCCAGCAGTTACAGCGGTCTAATCTACGAGCAGTACTTC. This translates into CASSYSGLIYEQYF.

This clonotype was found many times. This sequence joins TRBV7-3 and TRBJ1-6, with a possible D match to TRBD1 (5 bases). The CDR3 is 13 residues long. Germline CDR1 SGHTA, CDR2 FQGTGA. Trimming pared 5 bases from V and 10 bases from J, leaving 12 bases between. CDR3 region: CASSHGAGSPLHF. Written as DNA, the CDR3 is TGTGCCAGCAGCCATGGGGCGGGCTCACCCCTCCACTTT.

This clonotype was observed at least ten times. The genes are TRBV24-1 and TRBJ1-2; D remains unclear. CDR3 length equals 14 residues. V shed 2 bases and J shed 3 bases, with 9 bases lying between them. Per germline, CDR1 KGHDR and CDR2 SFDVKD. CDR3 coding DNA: TGTGCCACCAGTGATTGGTACAGAGACTATGGCTACACCTTC. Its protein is CATSDWYRDYGYTF.

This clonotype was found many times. CDR3 DNA: TGTGCCAGCAGCTTGGGGACCGAGGGCGGCTACACCTTC. This sequence encodes CASSLGTEGGYTF. The chain combines TRBV7-8 with TRBJ1-2; D might be TRBD1 (5 bases). Looked up from germline, CDR1 is SGHVS and CDR2 is FQNEAQ. The CDR3 totals 13 residues. V was clipped by 3 bases and J by 8 bases, with 13 bases between them. Filled out from reference TRBV7-8 and TRBJ1-2, the complete variable domain reads GAGVSQSPRYKVAKRGQDVALRCDPISGHVSLFWYQQALGQGPEFLTYFQNEAQLDKSGLPSDRFFAERPEGSVSTLKIQRTQQEDSAVYLCASSLGTEGGYTFGSGTRLTVV.

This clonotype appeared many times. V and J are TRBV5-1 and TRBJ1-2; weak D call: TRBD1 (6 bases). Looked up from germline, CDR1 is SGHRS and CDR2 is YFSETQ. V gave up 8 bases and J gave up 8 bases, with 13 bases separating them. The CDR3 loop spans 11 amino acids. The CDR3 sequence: CASSQGGGYTF. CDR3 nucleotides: TGCGCCAGTTCACAGGGCGGAGGCTACACCTTC. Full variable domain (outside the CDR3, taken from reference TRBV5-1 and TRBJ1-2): KAGVTQTPRYLIKTRGQQVTLSCSPISGHRSVSWYQQTPGQGLQFLFEYFSETQRNKGNFPGRFSGRQFSNSRSEMNVSTLELGDSALYLCASSQGGGYTFGSGTRLTVV.

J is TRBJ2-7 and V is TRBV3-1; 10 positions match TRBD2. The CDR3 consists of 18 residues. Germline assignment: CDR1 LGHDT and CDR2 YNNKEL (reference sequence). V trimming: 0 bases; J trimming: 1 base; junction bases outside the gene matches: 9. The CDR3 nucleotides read TGTGCCAGCAGCCAAGAGTCAATAGCGGGAGGTATTTCCTACGAGCAGTACTTC. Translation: CASSQESIAGGISYEQYF.

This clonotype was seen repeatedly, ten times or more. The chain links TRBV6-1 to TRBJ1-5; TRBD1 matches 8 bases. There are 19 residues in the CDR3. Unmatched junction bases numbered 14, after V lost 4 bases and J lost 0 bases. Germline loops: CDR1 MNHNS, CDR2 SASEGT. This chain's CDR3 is CASSVTRDRSRSSNQPQHF. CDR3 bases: TGTGCCAGCAGTGTAACCCGGGACAGGTCCCGGAGTAGCAATCAGCCCCAGCATTTT.

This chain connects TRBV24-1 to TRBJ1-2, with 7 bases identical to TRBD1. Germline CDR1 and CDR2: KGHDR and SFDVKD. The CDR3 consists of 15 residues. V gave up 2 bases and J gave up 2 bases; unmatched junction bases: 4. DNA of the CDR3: TGTGCCACCAGTGATTCTGACAGGGCCAACTATGGCTACACCTTC. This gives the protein CATSDSDRANYGYTF.

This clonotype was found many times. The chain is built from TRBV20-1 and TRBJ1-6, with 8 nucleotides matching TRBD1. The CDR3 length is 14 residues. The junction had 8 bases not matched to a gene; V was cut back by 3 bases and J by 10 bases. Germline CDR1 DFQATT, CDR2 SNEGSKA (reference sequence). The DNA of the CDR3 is TGCAGTGCTAGGGAGACAGGGGTTAACTCACCCCTCCACTTT. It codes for CSARETGVNSPLHF.

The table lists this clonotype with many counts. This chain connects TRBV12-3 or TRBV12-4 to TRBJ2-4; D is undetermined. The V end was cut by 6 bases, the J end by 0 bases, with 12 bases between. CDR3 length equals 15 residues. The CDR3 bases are TGTGCCAGCAGCACTGACAAACTAGCCAAAAACATTCAGTACTTC. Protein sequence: CASSTDKLAKNIQYF.

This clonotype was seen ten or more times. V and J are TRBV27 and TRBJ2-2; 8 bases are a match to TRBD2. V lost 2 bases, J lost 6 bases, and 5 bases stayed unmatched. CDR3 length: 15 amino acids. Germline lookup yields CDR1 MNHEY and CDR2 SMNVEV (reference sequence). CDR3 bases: TGTGCCAGCAGTTTAGTACGGGAGGGCCCCGGGGAGCTGTTTTTT. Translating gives CASSLVREGPGELFF.

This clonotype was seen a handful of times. The CDR3, as DNA: TGTGCCAGCGGTTATGACAGCCTCACTAACTATGGCTACACCTTC. Encoded protein: CASGYDSLTNYGYTF. V is TRBV6-1 and J is TRBJ1-2, with TRBD1 as a possible D gene (5 bases). This CDR3 region has 15 residues. The V gene's germline CDR1 is MNHNS and CDR2 SASEGT. V was shortened by 8 bases and J by 0 bases, with 16 bases between the two germline ends.

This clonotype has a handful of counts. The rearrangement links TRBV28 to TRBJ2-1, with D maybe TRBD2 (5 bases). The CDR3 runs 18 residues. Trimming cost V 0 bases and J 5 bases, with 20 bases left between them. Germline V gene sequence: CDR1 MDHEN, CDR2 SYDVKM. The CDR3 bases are TGTGCCAGCAGTTTATGGAGGGCCAGCTCGGCGGAAAACAATGAGCAGTTCTTC. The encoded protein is CASSLWRASSAENNEQFF.